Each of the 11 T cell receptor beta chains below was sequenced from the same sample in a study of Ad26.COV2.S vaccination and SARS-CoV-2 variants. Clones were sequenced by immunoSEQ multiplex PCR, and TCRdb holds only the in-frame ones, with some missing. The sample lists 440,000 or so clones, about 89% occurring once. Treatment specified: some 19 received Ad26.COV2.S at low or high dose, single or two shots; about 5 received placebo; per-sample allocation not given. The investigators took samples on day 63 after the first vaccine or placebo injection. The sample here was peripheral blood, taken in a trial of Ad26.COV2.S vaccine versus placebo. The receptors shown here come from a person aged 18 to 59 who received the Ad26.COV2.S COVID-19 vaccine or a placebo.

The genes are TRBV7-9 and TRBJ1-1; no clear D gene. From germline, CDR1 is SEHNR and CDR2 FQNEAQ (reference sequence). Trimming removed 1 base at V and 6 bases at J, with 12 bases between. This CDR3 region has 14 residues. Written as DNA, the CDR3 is TGTGCCAGCAGCTTAGGTGGAGAGCCCTCTGAAGCTTTCTTT. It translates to CASSLGGEPSEAFF.

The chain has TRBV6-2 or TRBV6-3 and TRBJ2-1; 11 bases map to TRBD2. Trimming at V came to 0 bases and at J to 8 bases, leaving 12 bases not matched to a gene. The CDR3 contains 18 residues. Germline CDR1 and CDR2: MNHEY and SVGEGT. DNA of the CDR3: TGTGCCAGCAGTTACTCGATAGCGGGGGGGCGGAAACACCATGAGCAGTTCTTC. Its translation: CASSYSIAGGRKHHEQFF.

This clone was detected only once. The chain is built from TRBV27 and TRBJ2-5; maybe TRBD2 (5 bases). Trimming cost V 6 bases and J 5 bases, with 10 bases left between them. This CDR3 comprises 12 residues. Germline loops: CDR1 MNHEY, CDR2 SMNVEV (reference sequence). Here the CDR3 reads CASRGSLETQYF. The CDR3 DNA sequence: TGTGCCAGCAGGGGGAGTTTGGAGACCCAGTACTTC.

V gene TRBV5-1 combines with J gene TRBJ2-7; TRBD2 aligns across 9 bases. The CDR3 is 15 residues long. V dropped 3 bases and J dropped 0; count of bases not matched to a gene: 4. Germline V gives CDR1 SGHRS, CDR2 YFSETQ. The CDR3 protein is CASSSPGLASYEQYF. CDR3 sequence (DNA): TGCGCCAGCAGCTCCCCGGGACTAGCCTCCTACGAGCAGTACTTC.

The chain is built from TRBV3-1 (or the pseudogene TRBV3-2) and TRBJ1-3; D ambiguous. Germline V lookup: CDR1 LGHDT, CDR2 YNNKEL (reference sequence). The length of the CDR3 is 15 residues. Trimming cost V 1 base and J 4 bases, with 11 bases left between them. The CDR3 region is CASSQGLVMGNTIYF. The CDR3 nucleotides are TGTGCCAGCAGCCAAGGGCTCGTGATGGGAAACACCATATATTTT.

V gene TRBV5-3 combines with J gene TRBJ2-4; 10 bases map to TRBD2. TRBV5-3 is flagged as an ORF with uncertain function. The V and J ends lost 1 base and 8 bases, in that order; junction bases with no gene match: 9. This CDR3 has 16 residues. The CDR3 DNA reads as TGTGCCAGAAGCTTGTCTAAAACTAGCGGGAATTACATTCAGTACTTC. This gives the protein CARSLSKTSGNYIQYF.

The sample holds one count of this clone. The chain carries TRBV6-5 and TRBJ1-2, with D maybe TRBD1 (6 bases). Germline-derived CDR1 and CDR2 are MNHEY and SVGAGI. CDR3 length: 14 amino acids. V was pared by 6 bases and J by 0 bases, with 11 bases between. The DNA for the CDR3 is TGTGCCAGCAGACTTGGACAGCCTAACTATGGCTACACCTTC. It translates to CASRLGQPNYGYTF.

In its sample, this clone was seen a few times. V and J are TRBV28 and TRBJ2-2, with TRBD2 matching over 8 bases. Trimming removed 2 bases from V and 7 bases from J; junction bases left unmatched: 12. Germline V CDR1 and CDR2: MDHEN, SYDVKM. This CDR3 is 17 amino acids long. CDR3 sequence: CASSLRLAPFNGGELFF. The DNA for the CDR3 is TGTGCCAGCAGTTTACGACTAGCGCCTTTTAACGGCGGGGAGCTGTTTTTT. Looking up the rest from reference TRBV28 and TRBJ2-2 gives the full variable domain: DVKVTQSSRYLVKRTGEKVFLECVQDMDHENMFWYRQDPGLGLRLIYFSYDVKMKEKGDIPEGYSVSREKKERFSLILESASTNQTSMYLCASSLRLAPFNGGELFFGEGSRLTVL.

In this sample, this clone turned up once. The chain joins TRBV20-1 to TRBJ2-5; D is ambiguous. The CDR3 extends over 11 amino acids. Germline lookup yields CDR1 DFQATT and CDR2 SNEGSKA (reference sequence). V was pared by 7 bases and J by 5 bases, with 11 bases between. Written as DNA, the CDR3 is TGCAGTGTGCGTGTACTTGAGACCCAGTACTTC. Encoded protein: CSVRVLETQYF.

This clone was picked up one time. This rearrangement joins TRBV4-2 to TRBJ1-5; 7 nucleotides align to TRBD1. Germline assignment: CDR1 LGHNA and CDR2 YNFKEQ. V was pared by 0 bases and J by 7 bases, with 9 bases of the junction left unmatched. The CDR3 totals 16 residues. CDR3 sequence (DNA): TGTGCCAGCAGCCAAGATTACGAGGACAGGCCCCAGCCCCAGCATTTT. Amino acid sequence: CASSQDYEDRPQPQHF.

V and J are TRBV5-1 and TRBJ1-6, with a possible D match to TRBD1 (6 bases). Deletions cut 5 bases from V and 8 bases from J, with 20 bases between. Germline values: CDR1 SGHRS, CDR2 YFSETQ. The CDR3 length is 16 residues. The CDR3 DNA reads TGCGCCAGCAGAGAAGAGACAGGTCCGGGGGATTCACCCCTCCACTTT. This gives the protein CASREETGPGDSPLHF.